A selection of T cell receptor beta chains follows, all from one sample in a study of blood T cell repertoires in COVID-19. Clones were sequenced by immunoSEQ multiplex PCR, and TCRdb holds only the in-frame ones, with some missing. The sample holds 200,000 to 300,000 clones, more than 80% seen once. The sample was peripheral blood. The receptor set was obtained from a woman older than 75 with COVID-19, enrolled during active disease. The CDR3 runs from the conserved cysteine through the conserved F or W. Each record gives: V gene, J gene, D gene, clone size, CDR3 protein, CDR3 DNA. A D gene is named only where the DNA matches it firmly. Not every row has a clone size; where given, it reads once, few, many or a size class.

TRBV5-4,TRBJ2-5,.,.,CASSSPTTVEETQYF,TGTGCCAGCAGCTCCCCAACGACAGTGGAAGAGACCCAGTACTTC
TRBV10-3,TRBJ2-4,.,.,CAISESGMENIQYF,TGTGCCATCAGTGAGTCCGGGATGGAGAACATTCAGTACTTC
TRBV5-1,TRBJ2-1,.,.,CASSLGLFGANEQFF,TGCGCCAGCAGCTTGGGGTTGTTCGGAGCTAATGAGCAGTTCTTC
TRBV14,TRBJ1-1,.,few,CASSQDNSLNTEAFF,TGTGCCAGCAGCCAAGATAACAGTCTAAACACTGAAGCTTTCTTT
TRBV7-7,TRBJ2-1,TRBD2,.,CASSIGLAGGNEQFF,TGTGCTAGCAGCATAGGACTAGCGGGAGGGAATGAGCAGTTCTTC
TRBV5-1,TRBJ1-1,TRBD1,.,CASSLGRGIGDTEAFF,TGCGCCAGCAGCTTGGGCAGGGGGATTGGAGACACTGAAGCTTTCTTT
TRBV29-1,TRBJ2-4,.,.,CSAVAKNIQYF,TGCAGCGCCGTAGCCAAAAACATTCAGTACTTC
TRBV6-5,TRBJ2-2,.,.,CASSRRTESTGELFF,TGTGCCAGCAGTAGACGAACGGAGAGCACCGGGGAGCTGTTTTTT
TRBV13,TRBJ2-5,.,.,CASGGQRQETQYF,TGTGCCAGCGGCGGACAGAGACAAGAGACCCAGTACTTC
TRBV6-6,TRBJ1-5,.,.,CASSYSIVQGGQPQHF,TGTGCCAGCAGTTACTCGATAGTACAGGGCGGACAGCCCCAGCATTTT
TRBV9,TRBJ1-1,.,.,CASSVRGNTEAFF,TGTGCCAGCAGCGTGAGAGGGAACACTGAAGCTTTCTTT
TRBV7-2,TRBJ2-3,TRBD2,.,CASSSGLAGLTDTQYF,TGTGCCAGCAGCTCGGGACTAGCGGGTCTCACAGATACGCAGTATTTT
TRBV6-5,TRBJ1-3,TRBD1,once,CASSRTGSGNTIYF,TGTGCCAGCAGTCGGACAGGCTCTGGAAACACCATATATTTT
TRBV9,TRBJ2-7,TRBD2,once,CASSVGLSGRSSSYEQYF,TGTGCCAGCAGCGTAGGTCTAAGCGGGAGATCTAGCTCCTACGAGCAGTACTTC
TRBV6-6,TRBJ2-1,.,.,CASSSINEQFF,TGTGCCAGCAGTTCCATCAATGAGCAGTTCTTC
TRBV6-5,TRBJ2-7,.,.,CASSYSYTRGEQYF,TGTGCCAGCAGTTACTCATACACCCGCGGCGAGCAGTACTTC
TRBV4-1,TRBJ2-1,.,once,CASSLSEVSSLNEQFF,TGCGCCAGCAGCCTAAGCGAAGTTTCTTCTCTCAATGAGCAGTTCTTC
TRBV5-4,TRBJ2-2,.,.,CASSRGQNTGELFF,TGTGCCAGCAGCCGGGGACAGAACACCGGGGAGCTGTTTTTT
TRBV18,TRBJ1-5,TRBD1,.,CASSAGGGQPQHF,TGTGCCAGCTCCGCAGGGGGTGGTCAGCCCCAGCATTTT
TRBV4-2,TRBJ2-7,TRBD2,.,CASSQGLAGGLNEQYF,TGTGCCAGCAGCCAAGGACTAGCGGGGGGGCTAAACGAGCAGTACTTC
TRBV30,TRBJ2-1,TRBD1,.,CAPGDRGHEQFF,TGTGCCCCGGGGGACAGGGGGCATGAGCAGTTCTTC
TRBV7-9,TRBJ2-5,TRBD1,.,CAFRTGESPETQYF,TGTGCCTTCCGGACAGGGGAGTCCCCTGAGACCCAGTACTTC
TRBV27,TRBJ1-2,.,once,CASSSSGRNYGYTF,TGTGCCAGCAGTTCATCTGGGCGAAACTATGGCTACACCTTC
TRBV7-2,TRBJ1-6,.,.,CASSTGQTNNSPLHF,TGTGCCAGCAGCACCGGACAGACCAATAATTCACCCCTCCACTTT
TRBV5-4,TRBJ2-2,TRBD2,.,CASSWGGLAAFTGELFF,TGTGCCAGCAGCTGGGGCGGACTAGCGGCGTTCACCGGGGAGCTGTTTTTT
TRBV25-1,TRBJ2-1,.,.,CASSVSEARGHNEQFF,TGTGCCAGCAGTGTATCCGAGGCCAGGGGACACAATGAGCAGTTCTTC
TRBV5-1,TRBJ1-1,.,.,CASSLEGSTEAFF,TGCGCCAGCAGCTTGGAAGGGAGCACTGAAGCTTTCTTT
TRBV11-1,TRBJ1-1,TRBD1,once,CASSPRGGRNTEAFF,TGTGCCAGCAGCCCTAGAGGGGGCAGGAACACTGAAGCTTTCTTT
TRBV6-6,TRBJ1-1,.,.,CASSKTNTEAFF,TGTGCCAGCAGTAAGACAAACACTGAAGCTTTCTTT
TRBV7-2,TRBJ1-1,.,.,CASSPGGGWAFF,TGTGCCAGCAGCCCCGGGGGAGGGTGGGCTTTCTTT
TRBV24-1,TRBJ1-5,.,.,CATSDSQSNQPQHF,TGTGCCACCAGTGATTCCCAAAGCAATCAGCCCCAGCATTTT